This note documents a single TCR beta chain sequence. This PCR relied on a set of 60 Vbeta primers and 13 Jbeta primers. Generated by immunoSEQ multiplex PCR, the TCRdb table keeps only in-frame clones and is missing some. This table has under 150,000 clones, 70% to 85% appearing once. This specimen belongs to a study of cytomegalovirus exposure and HLA in healthy donors. The TCR comes from a boy aged 2 to 10 in good health and CMV-seronegative. Sequenced sample: PBMCs.

DNA for the CDR3: TGTGCCAGCAGCAAAGCAGGGGGGAACTATGGCTACACCTTC. Translating it yields CASSKAGGNYGYTF. V gene TRBV7-9 combines with J gene TRBJ1-2; 7 positions agree with TRBD1. This CDR3 spans 14 amino acids. Germline-derived CDR1 and CDR2 are SEHNR and FQNEAQ (reference sequence). V lost 5 bases, J lost 2 bases, and 5 bases stayed unmatched.